A single sample gave rise to the 30 T cell receptor beta chains below, sequenced in a study of blood T cell repertoires in COVID-19. The data were produced by immunoSEQ multiplex PCR, yet TCRdb's version contains in-frame clones alone and is incomplete. The table includes more than 400,000 clones, about 90% detected once. Sequencing input: PBMCs or T cells enriched from blood (not recorded which). These receptors were collected from a young woman who had recovered from COVID-19.

The CDR3: CASSVDRRGYTF. In DNA form, the CDR3 reads TGCGCCAGCAGCGTCGACAGGAGGGGCTACACCTTC. The chain is built from TRBV5-1 and TRBJ1-2; D is perhaps TRBD1 (6 bases). CDR1 and CDR2 from the germline V gene are SGHRS and YFSETQ. The CDR3 has 12 amino acids. V shed 4 bases and J shed 8 bases, with 12 bases lying between them. Full variable domain (missing parts from reference TRBV5-1 and TRBJ1-2): KAGVTQTPRYLIKTRGQQVTLSCSPISGHRSVSWYQQTPGQGLQFLFEYFSETQRNKGNFPGRFSGRQFSNSRSEMNVSTLELGDSALYLCASSVDRRGYTFGSGTRLTVV.

On this clone: The sample carries other DNA sequences with the same CDR3. The genes are TRBV7-9 and TRBJ2-7; 9 bases map to TRBD2. With 6 bases clipped from V and 5 bases from J, the junction kept 11 bases outside the gene matches. The CDR3 runs to 15 residues. The germline gives CDR1 SEHNR, CDR2 FQNEAQ (reference sequence). The chain's CDR3 is CASRAGGAFENEQYF. Here the CDR3 DNA reads TGTGCCAGCAGGGCGGGGGGGGCCTTTGAAAACGAGCAGTACTTC.

This clone was observed a single time. V usage is TRBV19 and J usage is TRBJ2-3, with TRBD2 identical over 8 bases. The V and J ends lost 6 bases and 6 bases, in that order; junction bases with no gene match: 11. The V gene's germline CDR1 is LNHDA and CDR2 SQIVND (reference sequence). This CDR3 has 15 residues. The CDR3 DNA reads as TGTGCCAGTAGGCCGTCCGGGCGGGGGGATGATACGCAGTATTTT. Amino acid sequence: CASRPSGRGDDTQYF.

The rearrangement joins TRBV2 to TRBJ2-3, with 8 bases matching TRBD2. The CDR3 has 15 residues. Germline trimming cut 2 bases from V and 6 bases from J; bases unmatched to any gene: 7. The V gene's germline CDR1 is SNHLY and CDR2 FYNNEI. The CDR3 loop reads CASSESGLEGDTQYF. DNA of the CDR3: TGTGCCAGCAGTGAATCGGGACTAGAGGGCGATACGCAGTATTTT.

This chain links TRBV5-4 with TRBJ1-1; tentatively, D is TRBD1 (5 bases). V was cut by 6 bases and J by 5 bases, with 17 bases left in between. The germline V gene encodes CDR1 SGHNT and CDR2 YYREEE (reference sequence). The CDR3 is made up of 14 amino acids. The CDR3 sequence: CASTLGGPTTEAFF. CDR3 nucleotides: TGTGCCAGCACCCTCGGGGGACCGACGACTGAAGCTTTCTTT. Full variable domain (rest looked up from reference TRBV5-4 and TRBJ1-1): ETGVTQSPTHLIKTRGQQVTLRCSSQSGHNTVSWYQQALGQGPQFIFQYYREEENGRGNFPPRFSGLQFPNYSSELNVNALELDDSALYLCASTLGGPTTEAFFGQGTRLTVV.

The gene calls are TRBV10-3 and TRBJ1-4; D not resolved. The V end lost 0 bases, the J end lost 7 bases, and 12 bases lay between the germline ends. This CDR3 is 15 amino acids long. CDR1 is ENHRY, CDR2 SYGVKD, per germline. As DNA, the CDR3 is TGTGCCATCAGTGAGTCAGTTGTGGAGGGTGAAAAACTGTTTTTT. Its translation: CAISESVVEGEKLFF.

The gene calls are TRBV6-5 and TRBJ1-5; D gene uncertain. This CDR3 has 14 residues. The V end was cut by 10 bases, the J end by 7 bases, with 20 bases between. Looked up from germline, CDR1 is MNHEY and CDR2 is SVGAGI. CDR3 DNA sequence: TGTGCCACCCCAGACCGGGCCCCGGGGCAGCCCCAGCATTTT. Translating gives CATPDRAPGQPQHF.

In this sample, this clone turned up once. V and J are TRBV9 and TRBJ2-7; TRBD1 might be the D (5 bases). The CDR3 length is 13 residues. Trimming removed 3 bases at V and 7 bases at J, with 14 bases between. Per the germline V gene, CDR1 is SGDLS and CDR2 is YYNGEE. The CDR3 sequence is CASSEGTPGEQYF. CDR3 in DNA: TGTGCCAGCAGCGAGGGAACCCCAGGGGAGCAGTACTTC. The full variable domain, in which reference TRBV9 and TRBJ2-7 provide the parts outside the CDR3, is DSGVTQTPKHLITATGQRVTLRCSPRSGDLSVYWYQQSLDQGLQFLIQYYNGEERAKGNILERFSAQQFPDLHSELNLSSLELGDSALYFCASSEGTPGEQYFGPGTRLTVT.

This clone has a count of ten or more. This chain joins TRBV10-3 and TRBJ2-7, with 9 bases matching TRBD2. Trimming cost V 0 bases and J 6 bases; bases outside gene matches: 6. In germline, CDR1 is ENHRY, CDR2 SYGVKD. The CDR3 runs 15 residues. The CDR3 DNA follows: TGTGCCATCAGTGAGTCCGGGACTAGCAGCGGCGAGCAGTACTTC. Protein: CAISESGTSSGEQYF.

The chain couples TRBV9 to TRBJ2-1; 7 bases line up with TRBD2. V gave up 0 bases and J gave up 7 bases; unmatched junction bases: 13. CDR3 length equals 17 residues. Germline V gives CDR1 SGDLS, CDR2 YYNGEE. The CDR3 protein is CASSVVGEGIERNEQFF. Written as DNA, the CDR3 is TGTGCCAGCAGCGTAGTCGGGGAGGGTATTGAACGAAATGAGCAGTTCTTC.

The genes are TRBV2 and TRBJ1-6; 7 bases fit TRBD1. The CDR3 is 16 amino acids. V lost 7 bases to trimming and J lost 0 bases; unmatched junction nucleotides: 6. Per germline, CDR1 SNHLY and CDR2 FYNNEI. For the CDR3, the DNA is TGTGCCAGCATTGGACAGGCCAGCTCCTATAATTCACCCCTCCACTTT. Translating it yields CASIGQASSYNSPLHF.

The chain links TRBV5-1 to TRBJ2-5, with a weak D call TRBD1 (6 bases). The CDR3 is 15 residues long. In germline, CDR1 is SGHRS, CDR2 YFSETQ. V lost 5 bases and J lost 4, with 18 bases in between. CDR3 DNA sequence: TGCGCCAGCAGGAAGGACAGAGCTCCAGTAGAGACCCAGTACTTC. Residues: CASRKDRAPVETQYF.

The V and J genes are TRBV7-2 and TRBJ1-3; 9 bases are a match to TRBD1. V was pared by 5 bases and J by 3 bases, with 14 bases of the junction left unmatched. There are 18 residues in the CDR3. The V gene's germline CDR1 is SGHTA and CDR2 FQGNSA. CDR3 region: CASSLKTAGTGFGNTIYF. In DNA form, the CDR3 reads TGTGCCAGCAGCCTCAAAACCGCCGGGACAGGGTTTGGAAACACCATATATTTT.

J is TRBJ2-1 and V is TRBV6-5; 9 bases align to TRBD2. Trimming removed 4 bases from V and 0 bases from J; junction bases left unmatched: 1. Germline V gene data show CDR1 as MNHEY and CDR2 as SVGAGI. This CDR3 region has 15 residues. CDR3 in DNA: TGTGCCAGCAGTTCTAGCGGGGTCTCCTACAATGAGCAGTTCTTC. It yields the protein CASSSSGVSYNEQFF.

The genes are TRBV27 and TRBJ1-1; 8 bases align to TRBD1. The germline V gene has CDR1 MNHEY and CDR2 SMNVEV (reference sequence). CDR3 length: 16 amino acids. V lost 3 bases and J lost 4; bases outside the gene matches: 10. DNA for the CDR3: TGTGCCAGCAGTTTGGACAGGGAAGGAGTAGGCACTGAAGCTTTCTTT. Its translation is CASSLDREGVGTEAFF.

This sequence joins TRBV6-5 and TRBJ1-1; 7 bases align to TRBD1. V lost 6 bases to trimming and J lost 2 bases; unmatched junction nucleotides: 3. CDR1 and CDR2 from the germline V gene are MNHEY and SVGAGI. This CDR3 is built from 13 residues. The CDR3 sequence is CASRRDSNTEAFF. CDR3 nucleotide sequence: TGTGCCAGCAGGCGGGACAGTAACACTGAAGCTTTCTTT.

This chain connects TRBV5-6 to TRBJ1-3; 9 bases match TRBD1. The V and J ends lost 3 bases and 0 bases, in that order; junction bases with no gene match: 7. This CDR3 contains 17 residues. The V gene's germline CDR1 is SGHDT and CDR2 YYEEEE. The CDR3 reads CASSSGQGSLSGNTIYF. CDR3 in DNA: TGTGCCAGCAGCTCGGGACAGGGATCCCTCTCTGGAAACACCATATATTTT.

This clone came up many times. The chain carries TRBV5-4 and TRBJ1-5, with 11 bases fitting TRBD1. Trimming took 5 bases from V and 5 from J; bases not matched to a gene: 12. The CDR3 length is 17 residues. CDR1 and CDR2 from the germline V gene are SGHNT and YYREEE (reference sequence). CDR3 sequence: CASRSPWGQGEDQPQHF. In DNA form, the CDR3 reads TGTGCCAGCAGGTCGCCGTGGGGACAGGGGGAGGATCAGCCCCAGCATTTT.

The chain is built from TRBV3-1 (or the pseudogene TRBV3-2) and TRBJ1-2; D remains ambiguous. Deletions cut 3 bases from V and 1 base from J, with 6 bases between. In germline, CDR1 is LGHDT, CDR2 YNNKEL (reference sequence). The CDR3 has 13 residues. This CDR3 reads CASSHAGNYGYTF. The CDR3 DNA sequence: TGTGCCAGCAGCCATGCAGGTAACTATGGCTACACCTTC.

The chain uses TRBV5-1 and TRBJ2-5, with unresolved D. The germline V and J ends were trimmed by 2 bases and 0 bases, with 8 bases remaining between them. The CDR3 is 14 amino acids. Looked up from germline, CDR1 is SGHRS and CDR2 is YFSETQ. CDR3 sequence reads: CASSFENDQETQYF. As DNA, the CDR3 is TGCGCCAGCAGCTTTGAGAACGACCAAGAGACCCAGTACTTC.

This chain uses TRBV10-3 with TRBJ2-3, with 10 bases lining up with TRBD1. V shed 8 bases and J 3 bases; nucleotides not matched to a gene: 5. From germline, CDR1 is ENHRY and CDR2 SYGVKD. The CDR3 loop spans 14 amino acids. This CDR3 is CAISDRGPTDTQYF. DNA of the CDR3: TGTGCCATCTCTGACAGGGGGCCGACAGATACGCAGTATTTT.

The chain employs TRBV15 and TRBJ2-3, with D unresolved. Germline V gene sequence: CDR1 LNHNV, CDR2 YYDKDF (reference sequence). The CDR3 is 15 amino acids. V lost 0 bases and J 3 bases, leaving 10 bases between the germline ends. In nucleotides, the CDR3 is TGTGCCACCAGCAGAGATAGAGGTAAAACAGATACGCAGTATTTT. It yields the protein CATSRDRGKTDTQYF.

The V call is TRBV28, the J call TRBJ1-5; 7 positions agree with TRBD1. V gave up 8 bases and J gave up 5 bases; unmatched junction bases: 6. Germline V gene lookup returns CDR1 MDHEN and CDR2 SYDVKM. The CDR3 loop spans 13 amino acids. The CDR3 region is CASGRQGYQPQHF. CDR3 DNA sequence: TGTGCCAGCGGTAGACAGGGTTATCAGCCCCAGCATTTT.

This chain joins TRBV5-1 and TRBJ2-7; 12 bases align to TRBD2. The CDR3 sequence is 15 residues long. Per the germline V gene, CDR1 is SGHRS and CDR2 is YFSETQ. The V gene end was trimmed by 6 bases and the J gene end by 0 bases; junction bases not matched to a gene: 4. In DNA, the CDR3 is TGCGCCAGCACCCCGACTAGCGGGGGCTCCTACGAGCAGTACTTC. Residues: CASTPTSGGSYEQYF.

This sequence joins TRBV4-1 and TRBJ2-5; TRBD1 agrees at 8 bases. Germline loops: CDR1 MGHRA, CDR2 YSYEKL. V lost 0 bases to trimming and J lost 1 base; unmatched junction nucleotides: 16. CDR3 length equals 20 residues. CDR3 protein: CASSQDLVLGTGSRQETQYF. Written as DNA, the CDR3 is TGCGCCAGCAGCCAAGATCTAGTACTCGGGACAGGTTCCCGCCAAGAGACCCAGTACTTC.

The J gene is TRBJ1-5, the V gene TRBV19; D may be TRBD1 (5 bases). CDR3 length: 13 residues. Germline CDR1 LNHDA, CDR2 SQIVND (reference sequence). The V end lost 9 bases, the J end lost 1 base, and 10 bases lay between the germline ends. Written as DNA, the CDR3 is TGTGCCAGCTCAAAGGGGAGCAATCAGCCCCAGCATTTT. Translated: CASSKGSNQPQHF.

The genes are TRBV24-1 and TRBJ1-2, with 7 bases fitting TRBD1. The CDR3 runs 14 residues. The V gene's germline CDR1 is KGHDR and CDR2 SFDVKD. The trim removed 4 bases at V and 4 bases at J, leaving 5 bases unmatched. CDR3 protein: CATSDPDRAYGYTF. CDR3 DNA sequence: TGTGCCACCAGTGACCCAGACAGGGCCTATGGCTACACCTTC.

This rearrangement joins TRBV5-1 to TRBJ2-1, with 10 bases fitting TRBD2. The germline V gene encodes CDR1 SGHRS and CDR2 YFSETQ. This CDR3 spans 15 amino acids. V gave up 5 bases and J gave up 5 bases; unmatched junction bases: 7. The DNA of the CDR3 is TGCGCCAGCAGACTAGGACTAGCGGATCACAATGAGCAGTTCTTC. It is translated as CASRLGLADHNEQFF.

This sequence joins TRBV13 and TRBJ1-6; D remains unclear. Germline V gene data show CDR1 as PRHDT and CDR2 as FYEKMQ (reference sequence). CDR3 size: 14 residues. The V and J ends lost 6 bases and 7 bases respectively, with 13 bases between them. CDR3 bases: TGTGCCAGCAGGTTAACAGTTAAGAATTCACCCCTCCACTTT. It is translated as CASRLTVKNSPLHF.

V usage is TRBV2 and J usage is TRBJ2-1; 9 nucleotides line up with TRBD2. Germline values: CDR1 SNHLY, CDR2 FYNNEI. With V trimmed by 10 bases and J by 3 bases, 4 bases remained unmatched. The CDR3 spans 13 residues. The chain's CDR3 is CATRAGGYNEQFF. CDR3 DNA: TGTGCCACCCGAGCGGGGGGCTACAATGAGCAGTTCTTC.